The sequence of this T cell receptor (beta chain) was determined in a study of cytomegalovirus exposure and HLA in healthy donors. Study-level background: The study's early data release held about 85 million unique TCRs from HLA-typed donors. Study-level findings and limits: Later analysis reportedly placed an Asian-associated ancestry cluster below the approximately 700-donor mean in N-insertions. Serostatus for CMV was the only available immune exposure information. Researchers reported in a later analysis that common viral pathogens appeared linked to several top clusters.

A single count supports this clone. Its antigen is still unknown. Germline V gives CDR1 GTSNPN, CDR2 SVGIG (reference sequence). Trimming cost V 5 bases and J 4 bases; bases outside gene matches: 11. This CDR3 has 15 amino acids. PCR used 60 Vbeta primers and 13 Jbeta primers. Assay used: immunoSEQ multiplex PCR; TCRdb lists only in-frame clones, some missing. The sample shows over 150,000 clones, 80% of them seen only once. The TCR was taken from a young man in good health and CMV-seropositive. This chain joins TRBV30 and TRBJ2-3, with TRBD2 identical over 8 bases. The sample comprised PBMCs. The chain's CDR3 is CAWVLSGGEADTQYF. CDR3 nucleotide sequence: TGTGCCTGGGTCCTATCGGGGGGGGAAGCAGATACGCAGTATTTT.